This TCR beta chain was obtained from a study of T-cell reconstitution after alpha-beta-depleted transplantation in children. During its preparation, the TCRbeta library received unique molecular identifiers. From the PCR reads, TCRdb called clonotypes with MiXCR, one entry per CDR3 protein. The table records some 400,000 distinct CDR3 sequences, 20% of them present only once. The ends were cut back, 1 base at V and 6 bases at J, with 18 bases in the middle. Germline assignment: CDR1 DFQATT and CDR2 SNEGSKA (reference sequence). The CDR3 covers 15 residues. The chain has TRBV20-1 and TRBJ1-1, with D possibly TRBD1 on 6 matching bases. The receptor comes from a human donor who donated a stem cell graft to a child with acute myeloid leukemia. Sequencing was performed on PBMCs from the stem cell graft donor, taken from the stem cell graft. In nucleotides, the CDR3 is TGCAGTGCTAGAGCCGGTTTTGGGGGCTTGGCTGAAGCTTTCTTT. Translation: CSARAGFGGLAEAFF.